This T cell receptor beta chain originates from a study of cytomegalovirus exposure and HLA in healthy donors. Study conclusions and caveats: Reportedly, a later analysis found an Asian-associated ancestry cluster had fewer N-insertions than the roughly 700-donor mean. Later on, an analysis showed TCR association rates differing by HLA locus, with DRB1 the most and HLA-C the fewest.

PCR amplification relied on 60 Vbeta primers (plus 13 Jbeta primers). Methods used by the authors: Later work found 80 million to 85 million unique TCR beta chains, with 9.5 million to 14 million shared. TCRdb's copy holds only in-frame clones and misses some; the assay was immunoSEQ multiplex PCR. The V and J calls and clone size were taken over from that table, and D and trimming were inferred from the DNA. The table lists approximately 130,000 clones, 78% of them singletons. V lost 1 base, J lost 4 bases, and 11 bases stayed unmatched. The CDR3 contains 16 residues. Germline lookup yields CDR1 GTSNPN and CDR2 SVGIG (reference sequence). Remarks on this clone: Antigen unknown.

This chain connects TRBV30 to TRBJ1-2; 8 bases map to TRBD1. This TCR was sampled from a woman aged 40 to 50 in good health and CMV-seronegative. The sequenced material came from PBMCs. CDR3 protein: CAWSAPPGGASYGYTF. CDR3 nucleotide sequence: TGTGCCTGGAGTGCTCCCCCAGGGGGCGCTTCCTATGGCTACACCTTC.